A single sample gave rise to the 24 T cell receptor beta chains below, sequenced in a study of blood T cell repertoires in COVID-19. Sequenced by immunoSEQ multiplex PCR; TCRdb stores in-frame clones only, minus some. The table shows around 200,000 clones, with approximately 90% occurring only once. Material for sequencing was peripheral blood. The receptors come from a woman under 30 who had recovered from COVID-19.

The J gene is TRBJ1-1, the V gene TRBV21-1. TRBV21-1 is assigned pseudogene status. This CDR3 has 15 amino acids. The CDR3 region is CARPNCKAEATEAFF. The CDR3 DNA reads as TGTGCCAGGCCGAACTGTAAGGCTGAGGCCACTGAAGCTTTCTTT.

The chain employs TRBV19 and TRBJ1-5, with a weak D call TRBD1 (6 bases). The germline V and J ends were trimmed by 3 bases and 16 bases, with 16 bases remaining between them. CDR3 length equals 12 residues. Germline-derived CDR1 and CDR2 are LNHDA and SQIVND (reference sequence). CDR3 amino acids: CASSIGAGVLHF. The CDR3 region has the DNA TGTGCCAGTAGTATCGGGGCAGGGGTTTTACATTTT.

In DNA form, the CDR3 reads TGCGCCAGCAGCTTGGCACAGGGGTATGGGGGCTACACCTTC. Residues: CASSLAQGYGGYTF. The chain employs TRBV5-1 and TRBJ1-2; 7 positions match TRBD1. CDR1 SGHRS and CDR2 YFSETQ come from the germline V gene. Unmatched junction bases numbered 7, after V lost 0 bases and J lost 8 bases. The CDR3 extends over 14 amino acids.

This sequence joins TRBV18 and TRBJ2-4; D call uncertain. CDR3 length equals 15 residues. V lost 2 bases, J lost 1 base, and 9 bases lay in between. Per the germline V gene, CDR1 is KGHSH and CDR2 is LQKENI. CDR3 amino acids: CASSPAIVAKNIQYF. The CDR3 region has the DNA TGTGCCAGCTCACCAGCGATTGTTGCCAAAAACATTCAGTACTTC.

V and J are TRBV12-3 or TRBV12-4 and TRBJ1-2; a weak D match, TRBD1 (5 bases). This CDR3 comprises 12 residues. The V end lost 4 bases, the J end lost 7 bases, and 10 bases lay between the germline ends. The CDR3: CASSWGLSGYTF. In DNA form, the CDR3 reads TGTGCCAGCAGTTGGGGCCTTAGTGGCTACACCTTC.

This sequence joins TRBV21-1 and TRBJ2-2; the D call of TRBD2 is as the table states it, not checked on the DNA. TRBV21-1 is a pseudogene. The CDR3 is 22 residues long. The CDR3 protein is CASHSFRDRGTSGSSDTGELFF. DNA of the CDR3: TGTGCCAGCCACTCGTTTCGGGACAGGGGCACTAGCGGGAGTTCCGACACCGGGGAGCTGTTTTTT.

This clone was observed once. V gene TRBV4-3 combines with J gene TRBJ2-1; a possible D gene is TRBD2 (7 bases). V was pared by 0 bases and J by 5 bases, with 14 bases between. CDR3 length: 16 residues. The germline CDR1 and CDR2 sequences are LGHNA and YSLEER. DNA of the CDR3: TGCGCCAGCAGCCAAGAGAGGGCGGGGGCCAACAATGAGCAGTTCTTC. Its protein product is CASSQERAGANNEQFF.

The chain employs TRBV18 and TRBJ1-6; weak D call: TRBD1 (6 bases). V was trimmed by 3 bases and J by 3 bases, leaving 21 bases between them. The CDR3 loop spans 19 amino acids. CDR1 is KGHSH and CDR2 is LQKENI in the germline V gene. The CDR3 DNA reads as TGTGCCAGCTCACCTATAACACAGGGTCGCAGAGGCTATAATTCACCCCTCCACTTT. It yields the protein CASSPITQGRRGYNSPLHF.

This clone was detected only a few times. The chain combines TRBV6-5 with TRBJ1-3, with D hard to call. The CDR3 is made up of 10 amino acids. The V end lost 8 bases, the J end lost 4 bases, and 3 bases lay between the germline ends. From germline, CDR1 is MNHEY and CDR2 SVGAGI. As DNA, the CDR3 is TGTGCCAGCCGGGGAAACACCATATATTTT. The encoded protein is CASRGNTIYF.

The CDR3 DNA reads as TGTGCCAGCTCACCACTTTCAGGGACGGGAGATTCACCCCTCCACTTT. It is translated as CASSPLSGTGDSPLHF. The chain couples TRBV18 to TRBJ1-6; maybe TRBD1 (5 bases). Germline CDR1 is KGHSH and CDR2 is LQKENI. Between the trimmed V and J ends, which lost 1 base and 8 bases, there was a span of 15 bases. CDR3 length equals 16 residues.

V gene TRBV4-3 combines with J gene TRBJ2-1; TRBD2 matches 10 bases. The CDR3 has 19 residues. V trimming: 0 bases; J trimming: 0 bases; junction bases outside the gene matches: 8. Germline CDR1 and CDR2: LGHNA and YSLEER. The CDR3 here is CASSQDRISGGFSYNEQFF. The CDR3 DNA reads as TGCGCCAGCAGCCAAGACAGAATTAGCGGGGGGTTCTCCTACAATGAGCAGTTCTTC.

The chain has TRBV5-5 and TRBJ2-7; 16 bases agree with TRBD2. The germline CDR1 and CDR2 sequences are SGHKS and YYEKEE (reference sequence). With V trimmed by 4 bases and J by 0 bases, 10 bases remained unmatched. The CDR3 has 19 amino acids. The CDR3 is CASSIRGLAGGPGSYEQYF. The CDR3 nucleotides read TGTGCCAGCAGCATCCGGGGACTAGCGGGGGGGCCTGGCTCCTACGAGCAGTACTTC.

This clone has a handful of counts. The chain is built from TRBV6-5 and TRBJ1-5; D perhaps matches TRBD1 (6 bases). Germline V CDR1 and CDR2: MNHEY, SVGAGI. V lost 6 bases and J lost 5, with 14 bases in between. CDR3 length equals 14 residues. The CDR3 here is CASRGQGIYQPQHF. In DNA form, the CDR3 reads TGTGCCAGCAGAGGTCAGGGGATTTATCAGCCCCAGCATTTT.

The V call is TRBV4-1, the J call TRBJ2-3; TRBD2 aligns across 7 bases. V lost 6 bases and J lost 4; bases outside the gene matches: 7. This CDR3 has 14 residues. The germline gives CDR1 MGHRA, CDR2 YSYEKL. In nucleotides, the CDR3 is TGCGCCAGCAGTGGGAGGGAATTTGCAGATACGCAGTATTTT. This codes for CASSGREFADTQYF.

This clone appeared a single time. This chain uses TRBV24-1 with TRBJ2-2; unclear D gene. Germline-derived CDR1 and CDR2 are KGHDR and SFDVKD. V was trimmed by 0 bases and J by 1 base, leaving 5 bases between them. CDR3 length: 15 amino acids. CDR3 sequence reads: CATSDLSMNTGELFF. The DNA for the CDR3 is TGTGCCACCAGTGATTTGTCCATGAACACCGGGGAGCTGTTTTTT.

The chain couples TRBV19 to TRBJ1-1; D perhaps matches TRBD1 (5 bases). Germline loops: CDR1 LNHDA, CDR2 SQIVND (reference sequence). CDR3 length: 15 amino acids. V lost 3 bases to trimming and J lost 1 base, with 12 bases between them. CDR3 protein: CASSIRGDGNTEAFF. Here the CDR3 DNA reads TGTGCCAGTAGTATTAGGGGCGACGGGAACACTGAAGCTTTCTTT.

The CDR3 DNA follows: TGTGCCAGCAGCGCAGGGGACACTAATGAAAAACTGTTTTTT. It specifies CASSAGDTNEKLFF. The V gene is TRBV9, the J gene TRBJ1-4, with D perhaps TRBD1 (6 bases). Trimming removed 3 bases from V and 2 bases from J, with 8 bases in between. CDR1 is SGDLS, CDR2 YYNGEE, per germline. The CDR3 has 14 residues.

This chain connects TRBV27 to TRBJ2-1, with 14 bases fitting TRBD2. This CDR3 is built from 15 residues. Trimming cost V 10 bases and J 7 bases; bases outside gene matches: 9. From germline, CDR1 is MNHEY and CDR2 SMNVEV (reference sequence). The CDR3 region is CATNGLAGGVNEQFF. The CDR3 coding sequence is TGTGCCACCAACGGACTAGCGGGGGGCGTGAATGAGCAGTTCTTC.

The CDR3 here is CASSSGLEQFF. For the CDR3, the DNA is TGTGCCAGCAGCTCAGGCCTCGAGCAGTTCTTC. The chain recombines TRBV11-2 with TRBJ2-1; no definite D call. The CDR3 loop spans 11 amino acids. Germline CDR1 SGHAT, CDR2 FQNNGV. V dropped 4 bases and J dropped 10 bases, with 8 bases sitting between them.

The chain joins TRBV4-2 to TRBJ1-4; D perhaps matches TRBD1 (6 bases). Germline V gene data show CDR1 as LGHNA and CDR2 as YNFKEQ. The CDR3 spans 16 residues. The V gene lost 4 bases and the J gene lost 4 bases, with 16 bases spanning the gap. The CDR3 region has the DNA TGTGCCAGCAGCCCACCGCTCACAGGGATTAATGAAAAACTGTTTTTT. It specifies CASSPPLTGINEKLFF.

This chain connects TRBV6-2 or TRBV6-3 to TRBJ1-2, with TRBD1 matching over 7 bases. This CDR3 has 14 amino acids. V trimming: 2 bases; J trimming: 8 bases; junction bases outside the gene matches: 8. Germline CDR1 is MNHEY and CDR2 is SVGEGT. This CDR3 is CASSYPRQGGGYTF. For the CDR3, the DNA is TGTGCCAGCAGTTACCCTCGACAGGGAGGAGGCTACACCTTC.

With regard to this clone: The same CDR3 also results from other DNA sequences found in this sample. The chain joins TRBV7-2 to TRBJ1-1; 8 positions match TRBD1. This CDR3 has 15 amino acids. Trimming took 4 bases from V and 1 from J; bases not matched to a gene: 5. The germline gives CDR1 SGHTA, CDR2 FQGNSA. The CDR3 sequence is CASSSRTGGNTEAFF. CDR3 sequence (DNA): TGTGCCAGCAGCTCCCGCACAGGGGGGAACACTGAAGCTTTCTTT.

This chain connects TRBV9 to TRBJ2-1; D possibly corresponds to TRBD1 (5 bases). This CDR3 spans 15 amino acids. Trimming took 2 bases from V and 6 from J, leaving 15 bases between them. The germline gives CDR1 SGDLS, CDR2 YYNGEE. The CDR3 nucleotides read TGTGCCAGCAGCGTTTCTACCATGGGGCTCAATGAGCAGTTCTTC. This gives the protein CASSVSTMGLNEQFF.

The CDR3 region is CASSLDRTPVQAFF. Here the CDR3 DNA reads TGTGCCAGCAGCTTAGACAGGACCCCGGTGCAAGCTTTCTTT. V and J are TRBV5-6 and TRBJ1-1; TRBD1 might be the D (6 bases). V lost 2 bases and J lost 9, with 17 bases in between. Germline CDR1 reads SGHDT; CDR2 reads YYEEEE. There are 14 residues in the CDR3.